This T cell receptor (beta chain) was obtained from a study of shared clonotypes between healthy human individuals. The CDR3 spans 12 residues. Germline loops: CDR1 SGDLS, CDR2 YYNGEE. V shed 4 bases and J shed 6 bases, with 10 bases lying between them. Only in-frame clones appear in the TCRdb table, and some are missing; sequencing was by immunoSEQ multiplex PCR. The sample includes approximately 2.5 million clones, around nine tenths of them seen just once. The receptor was isolated from a man between 18 and 29 years old in good health. Sequencing used naive CD4+ T cells sorted from blood. Subset: CD45RA+ positively selected. V gene TRBV9 combines with J gene TRBJ1-2; weak D call: TRBD1 (5 bases). CDR3 nucleotides: TGTGCCAGCAGCCGGGACTACGATGGCTACACCTTC. It encodes CASSRDYDGYTF.